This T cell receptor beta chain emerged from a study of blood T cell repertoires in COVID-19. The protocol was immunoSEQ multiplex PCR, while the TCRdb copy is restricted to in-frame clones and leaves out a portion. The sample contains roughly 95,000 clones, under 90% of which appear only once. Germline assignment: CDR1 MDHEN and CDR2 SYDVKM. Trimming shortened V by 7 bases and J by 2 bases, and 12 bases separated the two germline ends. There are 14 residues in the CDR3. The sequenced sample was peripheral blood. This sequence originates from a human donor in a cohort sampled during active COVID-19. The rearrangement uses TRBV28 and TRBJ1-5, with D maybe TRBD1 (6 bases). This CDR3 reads CASTPGAGNQPQHF. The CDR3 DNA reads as TGTGCCAGCACTCCAGGGGCTGGCAATCAGCCCCAGCATTTT.